This TCR beta chain was captured in a study of OX40 agonist ivuxolimab in advanced cancers. Study results and caveats: Within 6 weeks, CD4+ and CD8+ blood T cells expanded clonally at 0.1 to 3.0 mg/kg. Near-lowest levels of clonal expansion characterized partial responders at 0.1-3.0 mg/kg.

V lost 5 bases and J lost 9, with 11 bases in between. This CDR3 is built from 12 residues. CDR1 is MNHEY and CDR2 is SVGAGI in the germline V gene. Here immunoSEQ multiplex PCR was the method, and the copy in TCRdb shows in-frame clones only, minus some. This table has around 40,000 clones, roughly 82% appearing once. Points on this clone: Its antigen is currently unknown.

Sequenced material: CD4+ or CD8+ T cells sorted from blood, taken in a trial of the OX40 agonist ivuxolimab. The chain joins TRBV6-5 to TRBJ2-1; D is ambiguous. The sequence derives from an adult with an advanced solid tumor such as melanoma, head and neck, liver or kidney cancer. The CDR3 DNA follows: TGTGCCAGCAGTCCCGACACCGGTGAGCAGTTCTTC. This codes for CASSPDTGEQFF.